These 16 T cell receptor beta chains came from one sample sequenced in a study of blood T cells in healthy people across ages. Primed by a sample-barcoded 5' primer and a J-beta primer mix, a second PCR proceeded for roughly 7 to 12 cycles. TCRdb ran MiXCR on the 5' RACE reads and lists one entry per CDR3 protein. Of some 1.5 million distinct CDR3 sequences in the sample, 28% are singletons; the top ten hold 7.7%. The sequencing sample was made of blood. The receptors originated from a woman between 25 and 40 years old in good health.

This clonotype was seen a handful of times. V is TRBV20-1 and J is TRBJ2-1; 7 nucleotides agree with TRBD2. CDR3 size: 14 residues. Germline loops: CDR1 DFQATT, CDR2 SNEGSKA (reference sequence). The V and J ends lost 5 bases and 6 bases, in that order; junction bases with no gene match: 10. The CDR3, as DNA: TGCAGTGCTGTAATCCCAGCGGGGCGCAATGAGCAGTTCTTC. It translates to CSAVIPAGRNEQFF.

The chain joins TRBV6-1 to TRBJ1-1; no clear D. CDR1 and CDR2 (germline): MNHNS, SASEGT. CDR3 size: 13 residues. Trimming cost V 3 bases and J 5 bases, with 10 bases left between them. DNA for the CDR3: TGTGCCAGCAGTGACCAAATTGGTACTGAAGCTTTCTTT. It encodes CASSDQIGTEAFF.

In this sample, this clonotype turned up a few times. CDR3 sequence (DNA): TGTGCCATCAGTGAGGCAGGTTCTGGCTACACCTTC. Its protein is CAISEAGSGYTF. The chain couples TRBV10-3 to TRBJ1-2; D not resolved. CDR1 and CDR2 (germline): ENHRY, SYGVKD. Between the trimmed V and J ends, which lost 2 bases and 7 bases, there was a span of 8 bases. This CDR3 is built from 12 residues.

This clonotype was counted only a few times. The genes are TRBV4-1 and TRBJ1-1; D not certain. The CDR3 is 15 amino acids. V lost 1 base and J lost 4, with 13 bases in between. Germline CDR1 and CDR2: MGHRA and YSYEKL. Written as DNA, the CDR3 is TGCGCCAGCAGCCAAGGAGGGTCGGGAGGCACTGAAGCTTTCTTT. As protein: CASSQGGSGGTEAFF.

This clonotype has at least ten counts. The chain joins TRBV29-1 to TRBJ2-1; 8 bases match TRBD1. Germline CDR1 and CDR2: SQVTM and ANQGSEA. The CDR3 covers 16 residues. J lost 10 bases, V lost 0 bases, and 14 bases had no gene match. The CDR3 is CSVEDRGQGAGREQFF. DNA of the CDR3: TGCAGCGTTGAAGATCGGGGCCAGGGGGCCGGACGAGAGCAGTTCTTC.

This clonotype was picked up many times. The rearrangement links TRBV20-1 to TRBJ2-7; perhaps TRBD1 as D (5 bases). Germline V gene lookup returns CDR1 DFQATT and CDR2 SNEGSKA (reference sequence). The V and J ends lost 0 bases and 0 bases respectively, with 12 bases between them. This CDR3 comprises 15 residues. This CDR3 is CSARDQGESSYEQYF. In DNA form, the CDR3 reads TGCAGTGCTAGAGATCAGGGTGAGAGCTCCTACGAGCAGTACTTC.

In this sample, this clonotype turned up a few times. The V call is TRBV7-2, the J call TRBJ2-5; 15 positions agree with TRBD2. V trimming: 3 bases; J trimming: 2 bases; junction bases outside the gene matches: 7. CDR3 length equals 18 residues. Germline V gene data show CDR1 as SGHTA and CDR2 as FQGNSA. CDR3 nucleotide sequence: TGTGCCAGCAGCTTCCAAGGACTAGCGGGAGGGATTCAAGAGACCCAGTACTTC. Encoded protein: CASSFQGLAGGIQETQYF. Full variable domain (rest looked up from reference TRBV7-2 and TRBJ2-5): GAGVSQSPSNKVTEKGKDVELRCDPISGHTALYWYRQSLGQGLEFLIYFQGNSAPDKSGLPSDRFSAERTGGSVSTLTIQRTQQEDSAVYLCASSFQGLAGGIQETQYFGPGTRLLVL.

This clonotype was seen a handful of times. The CDR3 protein is CASSPQWTDTQYF. In DNA, the CDR3 is TGTGCCAGCTCACCACAGTGGACAGATACGCAGTATTTT. The V and J genes are TRBV18 and TRBJ2-3; D ambiguous. V shed 1 base and J shed 3 bases, with 5 bases lying between them. The CDR3 covers 13 residues. Germline loops: CDR1 KGHSH, CDR2 LQKENI.

Concerning this clonotype: This could be a read error, since a much larger clone is one nucleotide away. The chain carries TRBV10-3 and TRBJ2-7, with 9 bases lining up with TRBD1. The V gene's germline CDR1 is ENHRY and CDR2 SYGVKD. CDR3 length: 15 residues. The CDR3: CATSEGTGSSYEQYF. In nucleotides, the CDR3 is TGTGCCACCAGTGAGGGGACAGGGAGCTCCTACGAGCAGTACTTC.

In its sample, this clonotype was seen many times. The V gene is TRBV20-1, the J gene TRBJ2-7, with D possibly called TRBD1 or TRBD2 (6 bases each). The CDR3 has 16 residues. Germline V gene lookup returns CDR1 DFQATT and CDR2 SNEGSKA (reference sequence). V was clipped by 0 bases and J by 3 bases, with 18 bases between them. The CDR3 nucleotides read TGCAGTGCTAGAGACATCCCATGGCGGGACAACTACGAGCAGTACTTC. This sequence encodes CSARDIPWRDNYEQYF.

This chain links TRBV4-2 with TRBJ2-7; 8 bases line up with TRBD2. This CDR3 has 15 residues. Germline CDR1 LGHNA, CDR2 YNFKEQ. V lost 1 base to trimming and J lost 3 bases; unmatched junction nucleotides: 5. The CDR3 region has the DNA TGTGCCAGCAGCCAAGCCTTCCGGGGGGGCTACGAGCAGTACTTC. Amino acids: CASSQAFRGGYEQYF.

In its sample, this clonotype was seen a few times. This chain joins TRBV28 and TRBJ2-7; a possible D gene is TRBD1 (6 bases). Trimming removed 2 bases from V and 5 bases from J, with 19 bases in between. The CDR3 length is 16 residues. CDR1 MDHEN and CDR2 SYDVKM come from the germline V gene. CDR3 nucleotide sequence: TGTGCCAGCAGTTTAATTCGTCGCCAGGGGTCGAACGAGCAGTACTTC. Encoded protein: CASSLIRRQGSNEQYF.

This clonotype was detected a few times. The chain has TRBV5-5 and TRBJ1-1; D may be TRBD1 (5 bases). The V and J ends lost 3 bases and 3 bases respectively, with 18 bases between them. The CDR3 spans 16 residues. Looked up from germline, CDR1 is SGHKS and CDR2 is YYEKEE (reference sequence). CDR3 region: CASSSEPGRRYTEAFF. In DNA form, the CDR3 reads TGTGCCAGCAGCTCAGAACCGGGACGAAGATACACTGAAGCTTTCTTT.

The sample holds a few counts of this clonotype. This chain joins TRBV15 and TRBJ1-1; tentative D call: TRBD1 (6 bases). Germline V CDR1 and CDR2: LNHNV, YYDKDF (reference sequence). Trimming removed 5 bases from V and 0 bases from J, with 13 bases in between. This CDR3 spans 15 amino acids. The CDR3 is CATSVDRQVNTEAFF. CDR3 DNA: TGTGCCACCAGCGTAGATAGACAGGTGAACACTGAAGCTTTCTTT.

About this clonotype itself: This may be a read error: a much more frequent sequence differs by one nucleotide. No conserved phenylalanine or tryptophan is present at the end of the CDR3, so a read error is the likely explanation. The DNA of the CDR3 is TGTGCCAGCAGTTCGAGAACAGCTAACTCTGGGGCCAACGTCCTGACTTGC. It is translated as CASSSRTANSGANVLTC. This chain links TRBV28 with TRBJ2-6; D is uncertain. Trimming took 4 bases from V and 0 from J, leaving 13 bases between them. The CDR3 has 17 residues. Germline CDR1 and CDR2: MDHEN and SYDVKM.

This sequence joins TRBV6-2 or TRBV6-3 and TRBJ2-4; possible D gene TRBD2, 6 bases. The ends were cut back, 0 bases at V and 13 bases at J, with 25 bases in the middle. The germline CDR1 and CDR2 sequences are MNHEY and SVGEGT. This CDR3 is built from 17 residues. CDR3 amino acids: CASSYSREWGTYNEQYF. Here the CDR3 DNA reads TGTGCCAGCAGTTACTCTCGGGAGTGGGGTACCTACAATGAGCAGTACTTC.